A selection of T cell receptor beta chains follows, all from one sample in a study of cytotoxic CD8 clonotypes in ibrutinib-treated CLL. Profiled with immunoSEQ multiplex PCR; TCRdb holds only in-frame clones, not every one. The table has about 76,000 clones, more than 70% seen once. The sequenced sample was PBMCs, obtained before ibrutinib treatment. Receptors originate from a human donor with chronic lymphocytic leukemia. Each CDR3 is given with its conserved first and last residue. D genes are given only for firm matches. Clone size is stated in some rows and not others, as once, few, many or a class when expanded.

j_call d_call cdr3_length clone_size v_call cdr3_nt cdr3_aa
TRBJ1-5 - 14 few TRBV7-9 TGTGCCAGCAGCTTAGGTGATGGGGATCAGCCCCAGCATTTT CASSLGDGDQPQHF
TRBJ2-7 TRBD2 13 - TRBV7-2 TGTGCCAGCAGCTCCTTCCGGGGGGGCGGGCAGTACTTC CASSSFRGGGQYF
TRBJ2-7 - 16 - TRBV7-6 TGTGCCAGCAGCTCTCTCCTTACTTCAGACTCCTACGAGCAGTACTTC CASSSLLTSDSYEQYF
TRBJ1-5 - 12 few TRBV27 TGTGCCAGCAGTTTATTTGGGGAGCCCCAGCATTTT CASSLFGEPQHF
TRBJ2-7 TRBD2 16 - TRBV5-4 TGTGCCAGCAGCTTGGCGGCGGGAGGGCCCCCCTACGAGCAGTACTTC CASSLAAGGPPYEQYF
TRBJ2-2 TRBD1 16 once TRBV5-1 TGCGCCAGCAGCTTGGGGCAGGGGGCGACCACCGGGGAGCTGTTTTTT CASSLGQGATTGELFF
TRBJ2-3 - 15 - TRBV4-3 TGCGCCAGCAGCCAAGGGCCCAAAACGGGAGATACGCAGTATTTT CASSQGPKTGDTQYF
TRBJ2-3 - 13 few TRBV11-2 TGTGCCAGCAGCCAAGTCAGGGGTGATACGCAGTATTTT CASSQVRGDTQYF
TRBJ2-5 - 18 - TRBV4-1 TGCGCCAGCAGCCAAAATTTGATGATAGGGGAGTACCAAGAGACCCAGTACTTC CASSQNLMIGEYQETQYF
TRBJ2-1 - 12 - TRBV19 TGTGCCAGTAGTATAAGAGGCCAGGGGCAGTTCTTC CASSIRGQGQFF
TRBJ1-1 TRBD1 15 - TRBV9 TGTGCCAGCAGCCCACGGACAGGCTTGAACACTGAAGCTTTCTTT CASSPRTGLNTEAFF
TRBJ1-2 - 13 - TRBV29-1 TGCAGCGTTGAATATCCAGAAAGCTATGGCTACACCTTC CSVEYPESYGYTF
TRBJ2-7 TRBD1 15 few TRBV27 TGTGCCAGCAGCTCACGTCCGGGACAGAGCTACGAGCAGTACTTC CASSSRPGQSYEQYF
TRBJ2-3 - 16 - TRBV6-5 TGTGCCAGCAGTTCCCAGACAGGTCGGCGTTCGGATACGCAGTATTTT CASSSQTGRRSDTQYF
TRBJ2-7 - 15 - TRBV6-1 TGTGCCAGCAGTGATCCCGCAGCGGCCTGGGGTGAGCAGTACTTC CASSDPAAAWGEQYF
TRBJ2-1 - 13 - TRBV11-3 TGTGCCAGCAGCTTAGATGGGAACAATGAGCAGTTCTTC CASSLDGNNEQFF
TRBJ2-7 TRBD1 13 - TRBV28 TGTGCCAGCAGTGTACAACAGGGGTACGAGCAGTACTTC CASSVQQGYEQYF
TRBJ1-3 - 15 - TRBV5-4 TGTGCCAGCAGCTTGGACAGCGATACTGGAAACACCATATATTTT CASSLDSDTGNTIYF
TRBJ2-2 TRBD2 17 - TRBV5-1 TGCGCCAGCAGCCCAAGACTAGCGGGAGGGGACACCGGGGAGCTGTTTTTT CASSPRLAGGDTGELFF
TRBJ1-5 - 13 - TRBV6-4 TGTGCCAGCAGTGTGGGGGCTAATCAGCCCCAGCATTTT CASSVGANQPQHF
TRBJ2-1 TRBD2 14 - TRBV7-3 TGTGCCAGCAGCTTACTGGCTTCGGGGGGTTGGCAGTTCTTC CASSLLASGGWQFF
TRBJ1-1 - 14 - TRBV19 TGTGCCAGTAGTTCCTCCGGTTGGAACACTGAAGCTTTCTTT CASSSSGWNTEAFF
TRBJ2-3 TRBD2 15 - TRBV7-9 TGTGCCAGCAGCTCGGGACTAGCGGGAGTGGATACGCAGTATTTT CASSSGLAGVDTQYF
TRBJ2-5 - 14 once TRBV30 TGTGCCTGGTCGGGACTCGACCCCTCAGGGACCCAGTACTTC CAWSGLDPSGTQYF
TRBJ2-1 TRBD2 14 - TRBV9 TGTGCCAGCAGCGTAGAGCGGGACTGGGATGAGCAGTTCTTC CASSVERDWDEQFF
TRBJ1-1 TRBD1 13 - TRBV10-3 TGTGCCATCAGGGGACAGGCGAACACTGAAGCTTTCTTT CAIRGQANTEAFF
TRBJ1-3 TRBD1 15 - TRBV23-1 TGCGCCACCTATACCGGACAGGCCTCTGGAAACACCATATATTTT CATYTGQASGNTIYF
TRBJ2-3 - 17 - TRBV5-6 TGTGCCAGCAGCTTGATGGGGCCAGGGAAGTTCTCAGATACGCAGTATTTT CASSLMGPGKFSDTQYF
TRBJ2-1 TRBD2 16 - TRBV5-5 TGTGCCAGCAGCCCGGGACTAGCGGGAGAGCGTGGTGAGCAGTTCTTC CASSPGLAGERGEQFF
TRBJ1-5 - 13 - TRBV28 TGTGCCAGCAGTTTATGGGTGAATCAGCCCCAGCATTTT CASSLWVNQPQHF
TRBJ2-7 TRBD2 15 - TRBV4-1 TGCGCCAGCAGCCAAGGGCGGCGGGAGTGGGGCGAGCAGTACTTC CASSQGRREWGEQYF
TRBJ1-2 - 14 - TRBV7-9 TGTGCCAGCAGCTTAATGGAAGCTAACTATGGCTACACCTTC CASSLMEANYGYTF
TRBJ2-7 TRBD2 17 - TRBV27 TGTGCCAGCAGCCGCCGCCCGGTAGCGGGGGGTACCTACGAGCAGTACTTC CASSRRPVAGGTYEQYF
TRBJ2-1 TRBD2 17 - TRBV18 TGTGCCAGCTCACCGAGGACTAGCGGGGACATAGACAATGAGCAGTTCTTC CASSPRTSGDIDNEQFF